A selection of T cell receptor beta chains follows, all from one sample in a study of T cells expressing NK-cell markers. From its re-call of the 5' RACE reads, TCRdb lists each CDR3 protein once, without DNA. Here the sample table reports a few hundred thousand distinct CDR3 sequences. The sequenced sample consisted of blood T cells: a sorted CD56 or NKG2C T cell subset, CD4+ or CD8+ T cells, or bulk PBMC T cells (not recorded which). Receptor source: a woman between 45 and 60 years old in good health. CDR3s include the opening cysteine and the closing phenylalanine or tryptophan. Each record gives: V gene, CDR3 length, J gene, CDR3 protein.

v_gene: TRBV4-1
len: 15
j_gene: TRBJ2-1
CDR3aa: CASSKGQGTRNEQFF

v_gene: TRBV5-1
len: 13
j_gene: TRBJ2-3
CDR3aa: CASSLLGPDTQYF

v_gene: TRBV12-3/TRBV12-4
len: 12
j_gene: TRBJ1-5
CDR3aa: CASSLEQGSQHF

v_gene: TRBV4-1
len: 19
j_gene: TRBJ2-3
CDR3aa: CASSVGPAGPRLSTDTQYF

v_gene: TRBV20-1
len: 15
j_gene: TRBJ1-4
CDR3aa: CSARFIQGSNEKLFF

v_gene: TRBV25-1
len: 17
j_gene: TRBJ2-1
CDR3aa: CASSDWASSNSYNEQFF

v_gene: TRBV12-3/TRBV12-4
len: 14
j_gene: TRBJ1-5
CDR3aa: CASSETRGSQPQHF

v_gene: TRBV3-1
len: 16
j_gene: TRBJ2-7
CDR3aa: CASSQGGGLAGAEQYF

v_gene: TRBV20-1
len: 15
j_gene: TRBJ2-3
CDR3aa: CSAGGDLRSTDTQYF

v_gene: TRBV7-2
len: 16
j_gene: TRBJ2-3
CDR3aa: CASSLSLAGGTDTQYF

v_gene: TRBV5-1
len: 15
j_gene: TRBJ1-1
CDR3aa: CASSLPGQGSTEAFF

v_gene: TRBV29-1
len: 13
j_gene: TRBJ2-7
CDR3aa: CSVEDRKNYEQYF

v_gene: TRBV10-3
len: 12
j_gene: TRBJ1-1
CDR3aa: CAIGGSLIEAFF

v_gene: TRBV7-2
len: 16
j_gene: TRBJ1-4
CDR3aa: CASSIGEGRTNEKLFF

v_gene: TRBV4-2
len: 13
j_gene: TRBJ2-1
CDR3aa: CASSQFSEWEQFF

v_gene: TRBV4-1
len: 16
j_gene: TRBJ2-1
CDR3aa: CASSLIQGATYNEQFF

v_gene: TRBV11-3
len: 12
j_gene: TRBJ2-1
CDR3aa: CASSLASLEQFF

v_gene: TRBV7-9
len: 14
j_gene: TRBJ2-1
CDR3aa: CATRDLGKINEQFF

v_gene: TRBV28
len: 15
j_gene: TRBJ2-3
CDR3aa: CALRGAGVGTDTQYF

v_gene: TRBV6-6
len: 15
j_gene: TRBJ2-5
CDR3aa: CASSSQGAGLKTQYF